What follows are 8 T cell receptor beta chains derived from one specimen sequenced in a study of beta chain features in type 1 diabetes. The investigators reverse transcribed all of the isolated RNA, so they sequenced expressed TCRB transcripts. Method: immunoSEQ multiplex PCR; TCRdb's copy keeps in-frame clones and lacks some. The sample yields around 44,000 clones, about 50% seen once. Sequencing was carried out using stem cell memory CD4+ T cells from blood. These TCRs come from a woman in her twenties or thirties in good health.

A few counts support this clone. The chain carries TRBV2 and TRBJ2-7, with D unclear. Between the trimmed V and J ends, which lost 10 bases and 0 bases, there was a span of 16 bases. CDR3 length equals 14 residues. CDR1 and CDR2 (germline): SNHLY, FYNNEI. CDR3 residues: CATGRGILSYEQYF. CDR3 bases: TGTGCCACCGGAAGAGGAATACTCTCCTACGAGCAGTACTTC.

This clone occurred a few times. The chain joins TRBV19 to TRBJ2-1; D is unresolved. The CDR3 extends over 15 amino acids. Germline CDR1 LNHDA, CDR2 SQIVND (reference sequence). The V and J ends lost 3 bases and 6 bases respectively, with 15 bases between them. As DNA, the CDR3 is TGTGCCAGTAGTATCGTAACTTCAAAGATCAATGAGCAGTTCTTC. This sequence encodes CASSIVTSKINEQFF.

The chain joins TRBV7-2 to TRBJ2-2; D remains ambiguous. V lost 4 bases and J lost 1, with 7 bases in between. The CDR3 spans 14 residues. CDR1 is SGHTA and CDR2 is FQGNSA in the germline V gene. CDR3 region: CASSYLVNTGELFF. The DNA of the CDR3 is TGTGCCAGCAGCTATCTAGTGAACACCGGGGAGCTGTTTTTT.

The table lists this clone with a few counts. The chain employs TRBV19 and TRBJ2-7, with a possible D match to TRBD1 (5 bases). Trimming shortened V by 8 bases and J by 0 bases, and 11 bases separated the two germline ends. CDR1 is LNHDA and CDR2 is SQIVND in the germline V gene (reference sequence). This CDR3 is 13 amino acids long. Here the CDR3 DNA reads TGTGCCAGTTCCAAGGACAACTCCTACGAGCAGTACTTC. Translating gives CASSKDNSYEQYF. Full variable domain (remainder filled in from reference TRBV19 and TRBJ2-7): DGGITQSPKYLFRKEGQNVTLSCEQNLNHDAMYWYRQDPGQGLRLIYYSQIVNDFQKGDIAEGYSVSREKKESFPLTVTSAQKNPTAFYLCASSKDNSYEQYFGPGTRLTVT.

The chain couples TRBV28 to TRBJ2-3; 11 positions agree with TRBD1. This CDR3 has 15 residues. After removal of 4 bases from V and 4 bases from J, the junction contained 4 bases not matched to a gene. The V gene's germline CDR1 is MDHEN and CDR2 SYDVKM. CDR3 residues: CASSSGQGASDTQYF. Here the CDR3 DNA reads TGTGCCAGCAGTTCTGGACAGGGGGCCTCAGATACGCAGTATTTT.

This clone was recorded once. J is TRBJ2-3 and V is TRBV6-1; D not certain. Germline CDR1 reads MNHNS; CDR2 reads SASEGT. This CDR3 region has 13 residues. Trimming left V 6 bases short and J 2 bases short, with 9 bases between. The CDR3: CASREFDTDTQYF. The CDR3 region has the DNA TGTGCCAGCAGGGAGTTTGACACAGATACGCAGTATTTT.

The chain uses TRBV5-4 and TRBJ2-1; 11 positions agree with TRBD2. The V gene end was trimmed by 0 bases and the J gene end by 6 bases; junction bases not matched to a gene: 5. The V gene's germline CDR1 is SGHNT and CDR2 YYREEE (reference sequence). CDR3 size: 16 residues. Written as DNA, the CDR3 is TGTGCCAGCAGCTTGGCCGGTAGCGGGAGGGGCAATGAGCAGTTCTTC. It codes for CASSLAGSGRGNEQFF.

In its sample, this clone was seen a few times. The V gene is TRBV7-9, the J gene TRBJ1-3, with 9 bases lining up with TRBD1. V shed 5 bases, J shed 8 bases, and the junction held 10 bases outside the gene matches. The CDR3 is 15 residues long. Germline loops: CDR1 SEHNR, CDR2 FQNEAQ (reference sequence). The CDR3 DNA sequence: TGTGCCAGCAGCCAGGGGACAGGGAAGGAAGACACCATATATTTT. Translating gives CASSQGTGKEDTIYF.